This TCR beta chain originates from a study of OX40 agonist ivuxolimab in advanced cancers. Study overall: Patients with hepatocellular carcinoma, melanoma, renal cell or head and neck cancer made up the dose-escalation patients. Three individuals attained partial responses, comprising one hepatocellular carcinoma case and two cutaneous melanoma cases. Findings of the study overall: Within 6 weeks, CD4+ and CD8+ blood T cells expanded clonally at 0.1 to 3.0 mg/kg.

The germline CDR1 and CDR2 sequences are SGHRS and YFSETQ. V lost 1 base to trimming and J lost 3 bases, with 10 bases between them. This CDR3 comprises 14 residues. This table comes from immunoSEQ multiplex PCR, and its TCRdb copy is limited to in-frame clones, with some not included. In the table there are over 60,000 clones, roughly 80% of which are singletons. Comment on this clone: Its antigen remains unidentified.

The V gene is TRBV5-1, the J gene TRBJ1-1; D may be TRBD1 (6 bases). This TCR derives from an adult with an advanced solid tumor such as melanoma, head and neck, liver or kidney cancer. The sequencing used CD4+ or CD8+ T cells sorted from blood, collected in a trial of the OX40 agonist ivuxolimab. CDR3: CASSLNRADTEAFF. CDR3 DNA: TGCGCCAGCAGCTTGAACAGGGCGGACACTGAAGCTTTCTTT.